A selection of T cell receptor beta chains follows, all from one sample in a study of T cell responses to AZD1222 COVID-19 vaccine. Sequencing used immunoSEQ multiplex PCR; TCRdb keeps in-frame clones, though not all of them. This table holds roughly 130,000 clones, 85% to 90% found once. The sequences come from peripheral blood, collected on day 0 of AZD1222 vaccination. These receptors were obtained from an adult in good health. The CDR3 runs from the conserved cysteine through the conserved F or W. D genes are given only for firm matches. Part of the rows lack a size; the others show once, few, many or a class for expanded clones.

clone size: -; D gene: -; V gene: TRBV4-1; J gene: TRBJ1-2; CDR3 DNA: TGCGCCAGCAGCCAAGTTGATTTTCTAGGCTACACCTTC; CDR3 protein: CASSQVDFLGYTF
clone size: -; D gene: -; V gene: TRBV28; J gene: TRBJ1-5; CDR3 DNA: TGTGCCAGCAGTTTTCGTATTAGCTTCAATCAGCCCCAGCATTTT; CDR3 protein: CASSFRISFNQPQHF
clone size: -; D gene: -; V gene: TRBV11-2; J gene: TRBJ2-1; CDR3 DNA: TGTGCCAGCAGCCCCCAATACGATGAGCAGTTCTTC; CDR3 protein: CASSPQYDEQFF
clone size: once; D gene: TRBD1; V gene: TRBV3-1/TRBV3-2; J gene: TRBJ1-5; CDR3 DNA: TGTGCCAGCAGCCTAGGTGGGCAGGGGGGTCAGCCCCAGCATTTT; CDR3 protein: CASSLGGQGGQPQHF
clone size: -; D gene: -; V gene: TRBV28; J gene: TRBJ1-2; CDR3 DNA: TGTGCCAGCAGTTTTACACGGTCTACTTTTGGCTACACCTTC; CDR3 protein: CASSFTRSTFGYTF
clone size: -; D gene: TRBD2; V gene: TRBV11-2; J gene: TRBJ2-1; CDR3 DNA: TGTGCCAGCACCATGGGGGGGAGCTCCTACAATGAGCAGTTCTTC; CDR3 protein: CASTMGGSSYNEQFF
clone size: -; D gene: -; V gene: TRBV27; J gene: TRBJ1-6; CDR3 DNA: TGTGCCAGCAGTTTAACACCTCAGAATTCACCCCTCCACTTT; CDR3 protein: CASSLTPQNSPLHF
clone size: -; D gene: TRBD1; V gene: TRBV18; J gene: TRBJ2-1; CDR3 DNA: TGTGCCAGCTCACCCCCGGGACAGGGGGCCAATGAGCAGTTCTTC; CDR3 protein: CASSPPGQGANEQFF
clone size: -; D gene: -; V gene: TRBV5-1; J gene: TRBJ1-1; CDR3 DNA: TGCGCCAGCAGCTACAGGAACAAAATGAACACTGAAGCTTTCTTT; CDR3 protein: CASSYRNKMNTEAFF
clone size: -; D gene: TRBD1; V gene: TRBV28; J gene: TRBJ2-7; CDR3 DNA: TGTGCCAGCAGTCAGCGGACAGGGGGGTACGAGCAGTACTTC; CDR3 protein: CASSQRTGGYEQYF
clone size: -; D gene: -; V gene: TRBV12-3/TRBV12-4; J gene: TRBJ2-1; CDR3 DNA: TGTGCCAGCATCTCTTACAATGAGCAGTTCTTC; CDR3 protein: CASISYNEQFF
clone size: -; D gene: -; V gene: TRBV18; J gene: TRBJ1-1; CDR3 DNA: TGTGCCAGCTCATCGACGGACAACACTGAAGCTTTCTTT; CDR3 protein: CASSSTDNTEAFF
clone size: few; D gene: -; V gene: TRBV7-2; J gene: TRBJ1-1; CDR3 DNA: TGTGCCAGCAGCCAGGACGTAGTAACTGAAGCTTTCTTT; CDR3 protein: CASSQDVVTEAFF
clone size: few; D gene: -; V gene: TRBV5-4; J gene: TRBJ2-3; CDR3 DNA: TGTGCCAGCAGCTTTAGTCCGAATACGCAGTATTTT; CDR3 protein: CASSFSPNTQYF
clone size: -; D gene: TRBD1; V gene: TRBV5-4; J gene: TRBJ2-2; CDR3 DNA: TGTGCCAGCAGCTTGGGGACAGGGGAGGCCGGGGAGCTGTTTTTT; CDR3 protein: CASSLGTGEAGELFF
clone size: -; D gene: -; V gene: TRBV6-2/TRBV6-3; J gene: TRBJ2-2; CDR3 DNA: TGTGCCAGCAGTTACTCGTCTGGGGACCGGGAGCTGTTTTTT; CDR3 protein: CASSYSSGDRELFF
clone size: -; D gene: -; V gene: TRBV16; J gene: TRBJ1-2; CDR3 DNA: TGTGCCAGCAGACCTCAAAAATACAGGGACGGAAACTATGGCTACACCTTC; CDR3 protein: CASRPQKYRDGNYGYTF
clone size: -; D gene: -; V gene: TRBV28; J gene: TRBJ1-5; CDR3 DNA: TGTGCCAGCAGCCGTTTGGGCCAGATGTGGCATCAGCCCCAGCATTTT; CDR3 protein: CASSRLGQMWHQPQHF
clone size: -; D gene: TRBD1; V gene: TRBV6-5; J gene: TRBJ1-1; CDR3 DNA: TGTGCCAGCAGTAAGGGACAGGGCGGTGAAGCTTTCTTT; CDR3 protein: CASSKGQGGEAFF
clone size: -; D gene: -; V gene: TRBV5-1; J gene: TRBJ1-1; CDR3 DNA: TGCGCCAGCAGCTTGGTCAGCGATACTGAAGCTTTCTTT; CDR3 protein: CASSLVSDTEAFF
clone size: -; D gene: TRBD2; V gene: TRBV5-1; J gene: TRBJ2-3; CDR3 DNA: TGCGCCAGCACCGGGGGACTAGCGGGAACAGATACGCAGTATTTT; CDR3 protein: CASTGGLAGTDTQYF
clone size: -; D gene: -; V gene: TRBV19; J gene: TRBJ1-6; CDR3 DNA: TGTGCCACCTCCATCGGATGGAATTCACCCCTCCACTTT; CDR3 protein: CATSIGWNSPLHF
clone size: -; D gene: TRBD1; V gene: TRBV19; J gene: TRBJ1-2; CDR3 DNA: TGTGCCAGTAGGATCAGGGGGCGCGATGGCTACACCTTC; CDR3 protein: CASRIRGRDGYTF
clone size: -; D gene: TRBD2; V gene: TRBV2; J gene: TRBJ2-1; CDR3 DNA: TGTGCCAGCTTGGCGGCGACTAGCGGGAGGCTGGCTGAGCAGTTCTTC; CDR3 protein: CASLAATSGRLAEQFF